This T cell receptor beta chain was sequenced for a study of blood T cell repertoires in COVID-19. The wider study: The United States, Italy and Spain provided the acute and convalescent COVID-19 samples. PBMCs, B-cell-depleted T cells, or T cells provided the cDNA or gDNA that made up the material.

Repertoires were generated with immunoSEQ multiplex PCR, while TCRdb's copy carries only in-frame clones and drops some. The table has approximately 120,000 clones, roughly 83% seen once; the top ten hold about 20%. V was pared by 11 bases and J by 0 bases, with 13 bases between. From germline, CDR1 is SEHNR and CDR2 FQNEAQ (reference sequence). The CDR3 covers 13 residues. The chain recombines TRBV7-9 with TRBJ1-1; weak D call: TRBD1 (6 bases). This receptor was taken from a woman aged 60 to 75 with acute or convalescent COVID-19. Specimen: peripheral blood. The CDR3 loop reads CALGGAMNTEAFF. In nucleotides, the CDR3 is TGTGCCCTGGGGGGGGCTATGAACACTGAAGCTTTCTTT.